What follows are 17 T cell receptor beta chains derived from one specimen sequenced in a study of Graves' ophthalmopathy and Graves' hyperthyroidism. Transcripts of RNA were the source for amplifying TCR beta CDR3 regions. Investigators did first-round RT-PCR with HTBI primers, then second-round multiplex PCR. TCRdb analysed the multiplex PCR reads with MiXCR anew, one entry per CDR3 protein. The sample lists about 480,000 distinct CDR3 sequences; around 15% were seen once. The sequenced sample was blood. These receptor sequences come from a young woman with Graves' ophthalmopathy.

This clonotype came up many times. J is TRBJ1-5 and V is TRBV12-3 or TRBV12-4; TRBD1 matches at 7 bases. V shed 8 bases and J 5 bases; nucleotides not matched to a gene: 12. The CDR3 is 15 amino acids. Here the CDR3 DNA reads TGTGCCAGCCGACCGGGACAGCCCTTAGATCAGCCCCAGCATTTT. Its translation: CASRPGQPLDQPQHF.

This clonotype was seen many times. The chain is built from TRBV3-1 and TRBJ1-5; TRBD1 is a possible D gene (6 bases). The V and J ends lost 1 base and 0 bases respectively, with 7 bases between them. CDR1 and CDR2 from the germline V gene are LGHDT and YNNKEL (reference sequence). The CDR3 is 15 amino acids. CDR3 DNA sequence: TGTGCCAGCAGCCAAGGGACAGATAGCAATCAGCCCCAGCATTTT. It translates to CASSQGTDSNQPQHF.

The rearrangement uses TRBV11-1 and TRBJ2-5; TRBD1 matches 9 bases. The trim removed 8 bases at V and 5 bases at J, leaving 9 bases unmatched. There are 14 residues in the CDR3. Germline V CDR1 and CDR2: SGHAT, FQDESV (reference sequence). CDR3 in DNA: TGTGCCAGCGGCCCGGACAGGGGATGGGAGACCCAGTACTTC. Its protein is CASGPDRGWETQYF.

This clonotype was picked up many times. The CDR3 does not end in the conserved phenylalanine or tryptophan, so this is likely a read error. The V call is TRBV20-1, the J call TRBJ1-1, with TRBD1 as a possible D gene (6 bases). The CDR3 is 12 amino acids. Trimming shortened V by 1 base and J by 8 bases, and 11 bases separated the two germline ends. Germline V CDR1 and CDR2: DFQATT, SNEGSKA (reference sequence). DNA for the CDR3: TGCAGTGCTAGAGCCCCCGGGACAGAAGCTTTCTCT. Residues: CSARAPGTEAFS.

The V and J genes are TRBV5-1 and TRBJ1-5, with 8 bases that match TRBD1. J lost 6 bases, V lost 0 bases, and 5 bases had no gene match. The CDR3 totals 15 residues. Looked up from germline, CDR1 is SGHRS and CDR2 is YFSETQ. CDR3 DNA sequence: TGCGCCAGCAGCTTGGTGACAGGGGCCGGTCAGCCCCAGCATTTT. It specifies CASSLVTGAGQPQHF.

Ten or more counts support this clonotype. The chain carries TRBV20-1 and TRBJ1-5, with D possibly matching TRBD1 (5 bases). The germline V gene has CDR1 DFQATT and CDR2 SNEGSKA (reference sequence). V shed 0 bases and J shed 0 bases, with 9 bases lying between them. This CDR3 spans 15 amino acids. CDR3 sequence reads: CSARDSGSSNQPQHF. In DNA, the CDR3 is TGCAGTGCTAGAGATTCAGGGTCTAGCAATCAGCCCCAGCATTTT.

As for this clonotype: The junction and the germline gene differ at one end; a read error may be behind it. V and J are TRBV5-6 and TRBJ1-2, with D hard to call. This CDR3 is 13 amino acids long. Germline CDR1 reads SGHDT; CDR2 reads YYEEEE. Written as DNA, the CDR3 is TGTGTCAGCAGCTTGAGATCGAACTATGGCTACACCTTC. Amino acids: CVSSLRSNYGYTF.

The sample holds many counts of this clonotype. V gene TRBV12-3 or TRBV12-4 combines with J gene TRBJ1-1; a possible D gene is TRBD1 (5 bases). Deletions cut 8 bases from V and 8 bases from J, with 18 bases between. The CDR3 covers 13 residues. CDR3 coding DNA: TGTGCCAGCGGGGGGAGGGCGGTAGGAGAAGCTTTCTTT. The encoded protein is CASGGRAVGEAFF.

This clonotype has ten or more counts. This rearrangement joins TRBV3-1 to TRBJ2-5, with 12 bases matching TRBD2. In germline, CDR1 is LGHDT, CDR2 YNNKEL (reference sequence). The CDR3 extends over 17 amino acids. J was trimmed by 3 bases and V by 2 bases; bases with no gene match: 7. Here the CDR3 reads CASSQSTSGGLKETQYF. DNA of the CDR3: TGTGCCAGCAGCCAATCGACTAGCGGGGGCCTTAAAGAGACCCAGTACTTC.

This clonotype was seen at least ten times. This rearrangement joins TRBV7-2 to TRBJ2-5, with 13 bases aligning to TRBD2. V was pared by 5 bases and J by 6 bases, with 9 bases of the junction left unmatched. The CDR3 is 16 residues long. CDR1 is SGHTA and CDR2 is FQGNSA in the germline V gene. This CDR3 is CASSLGLAGVGKTQYF. The CDR3 nucleotides read TGTGCCAGCAGCCTCGGACTAGCGGGAGTAGGGAAGACCCAGTACTTC.

This clonotype came up many times. The genes are TRBV2 and TRBJ2-4; D not certain. The CDR3 has 10 amino acids. The germline V and J ends were trimmed by 6 bases and 6 bases, with 3 bases remaining between them. Germline V gene sequence: CDR1 SNHLY, CDR2 FYNNEI. The CDR3, as DNA: TGTGCCAGCAGAGGAAACATTCAGTACTTC. This sequence encodes CASRGNIQYF.

This clonotype has at least ten counts. J is TRBJ2-7 and V is TRBV28; no firm D call. Trimming shortened V by 7 bases and J by 0 bases, and 13 bases separated the two germline ends. CDR3 length: 14 residues. Germline-derived CDR1 and CDR2 are MDHEN and SYDVKM. The DNA for the CDR3 is TGTGCCAGCACCACTGGTACGGGCTCCTACGAGCAGTACTTC. The encoded protein is CASTTGTGSYEQYF.

This chain links TRBV6-5 with TRBJ1-1, with a possible D match to TRBD1 (6 bases). The CDR3 consists of 17 residues. Trimming left V 3 bases short and J 4 bases short, with 21 bases between. Germline V gene lookup returns CDR1 MNHEY and CDR2 SVGAGI. CDR3 in DNA: TGTGCCAGCAGTTATTTGGGCGGGGGGGCGCTGGTCACTGAAGCTTTCTTT. It specifies CASSYLGGGALVTEAFF.

This clonotype showed up many times. The chain links TRBV30 to TRBJ1-6; TRBD1 aligns across 7 bases. Germline loops: CDR1 GTSNPN, CDR2 SVGIG (reference sequence). CDR3 size: 14 residues. With 4 bases clipped from V and 9 bases from J, the junction kept 9 bases outside the gene matches. CDR3 DNA sequence: TGTGCCTGGATCGAACAGGGGTTGGCTTCACCCCTCCACTTT. The encoded protein is CAWIEQGLASPLHF.

This clonotype occurred many times. The chain uses TRBV5-5 and TRBJ1-5; D is undetermined. V lost 1 base to trimming and J lost 5 bases, with 13 bases between them. CDR1 SGHKS and CDR2 YYEKEE come from the germline V gene (reference sequence). The CDR3 consists of 15 residues. The chain's CDR3 is CASSLSVKGYQPQHF. The CDR3 DNA reads TGTGCCAGCAGCTTGTCTGTAAAGGGTTATCAGCCCCAGCATTTT.

This clonotype was observed at least ten times. V gene TRBV30 combines with J gene TRBJ1-1; tentative D call: TRBD1 (5 bases). Trimming stripped 5 bases from V and 4 bases from J, with 14 bases between. The CDR3 sequence is 13 residues long. Looked up from germline, CDR1 is GTSNPN and CDR2 is SVGIG (reference sequence). Here the CDR3 DNA reads TGTGCCTGGGGACAAGGAGTGCCCACTGAAGCTTTCTTT. This gives the protein CAWGQGVPTEAFF.

The sample holds many counts of this clonotype. The rearrangement links TRBV19 to TRBJ2-5; D is ambiguous. Deletions cut 5 bases from V and 1 base from J, with 11 bases between. Germline V gives CDR1 LNHDA, CDR2 SQIVND (reference sequence). This CDR3 contains 14 residues. The DNA for the CDR3 is TGTGCCAGTAGTTCCGGACGGCCCCAAGAGACCCAGTACTTC. The encoded protein is CASSSGRPQETQYF.